The 20 T cell receptor beta chains below come from one sample, sequenced in a study of cytomegalovirus exposure and HLA in healthy donors. 60 Vbeta and 13 Jbeta primers were used in PCR. Clones were sequenced by immunoSEQ multiplex PCR, and TCRdb holds only the in-frame ones, with some missing. The profile shows 150,000 to 200,000 clones, about 85% of them singletons. The sequencing sample was made of PBMCs. The receptors were gathered from a woman in her 50s in good health and CMV-seronegative.

CDR3 amino acids: CASSFRLDETQYF. CDR3 bases: TGTGCCAGCAGTTTCAGACTAGACGAGACCCAGTACTTC. The chain couples TRBV2 to TRBJ2-5; D is possibly TRBD2 (6 bases). This CDR3 spans 13 amino acids. From germline, CDR1 is SNHLY and CDR2 FYNNEI. V was trimmed by 5 bases and J by 5 bases, leaving 12 bases between them.

The rearrangement uses TRBV2 and TRBJ1-1; 9 nucleotides line up with TRBD1. The CDR3 runs 14 residues. Germline V gene data show CDR1 as SNHLY and CDR2 as FYNNEI. J was trimmed by 4 bases and V by 4 bases; bases with no gene match: 4. The CDR3 loop reads CASSGADRGTEAFF. CDR3 DNA sequence: TGTGCCAGCAGTGGGGCGGACAGGGGCACTGAAGCTTTCTTT.

V is TRBV7-2 and J is TRBJ1-5; maybe TRBD1 (6 bases). The CDR3 runs to 15 residues. Germline-derived CDR1 and CDR2 are SGHTA and FQGNSA. Deletions cut 4 bases from V and 5 bases from J, with 15 bases between. The CDR3 here is CASSSLGHGDQPQHF. In DNA, the CDR3 is TGTGCCAGCAGCTCCCTGGGACATGGGGATCAGCCCCAGCATTTT.

The chain links TRBV19 to TRBJ2-1; D is unresolved. CDR3 length equals 14 residues. Germline values: CDR1 LNHDA, CDR2 SQIVND (reference sequence). V gave up 3 bases and J gave up 2 bases, with 8 bases separating them. The CDR3 protein is CASSMGPAYNEQFF. The CDR3 DNA sequence: TGTGCCAGTAGTATGGGCCCAGCCTACAATGAGCAGTTCTTC.

V is TRBV6-5 and J is TRBJ2-7, with a possible D match to TRBD2 (6 bases). Trimming stripped 2 bases from V and 1 base from J, with 12 bases between. From germline, CDR1 is MNHEY and CDR2 SVGAGI. CDR3 length equals 15 residues. The CDR3 here is CASSYGEGRSYEQYF. The CDR3 DNA is TGTGCCAGCAGTTACGGGGAAGGGAGGTCCTACGAGCAGTACTTC.

This chain connects TRBV5-8 to TRBJ2-7; tentatively, D is TRBD2 (5 bases). From germline, CDR1 is SGHTS and CDR2 YDEGEE. The CDR3 contains 15 residues. Trimming cost V 4 bases and J 4 bases, with 18 bases left between them. The DNA for the CDR3 is TGTGCCAGCAGCCCAATCCAGAGGACTTCTTACGAGCAGTACTTC. Its translation is CASSPIQRTSYEQYF.

The genes are TRBV5-5 and TRBJ2-7; 9 nucleotides agree with TRBD1. V dropped 3 bases and J dropped 8; count of bases not matched to a gene: 12. In germline, CDR1 is SGHKS, CDR2 YYEKEE (reference sequence). This CDR3 has 15 amino acids. The CDR3 region has the DNA TGTGCCAGCAGCTGGGGCGGGACAGGGATGATACAGCAGTACTTC. Its translation: CASSWGGTGMIQQYF.

This chain uses TRBV9 with TRBJ2-1, with TRBD2 matching 9 bases. Germline V lookup: CDR1 SGDLS, CDR2 YYNGEE. The V gene end was trimmed by 4 bases and the J gene end by 0 bases; junction bases not matched to a gene: 2. The CDR3 has 15 residues. This chain's CDR3 is CASSFSGSSYNEQFF. DNA of the CDR3: TGTGCCAGCAGCTTTAGCGGGAGCTCCTACAATGAGCAGTTCTTC.

The chain couples TRBV7-2 to TRBJ2-1; D might be TRBD2 (5 bases). This CDR3 is built from 12 residues. The V end was cut by 5 bases, the J end by 8 bases, with 10 bases between. CDR1 and CDR2 (germline): SGHTA, FQGNSA. The CDR3 DNA follows: TGTGCCAGCAGCCATACTAGGCATGAGCAGTTCTTC. It is translated as CASSHTRHEQFF.

The chain is built from TRBV14 and TRBJ2-1; 10 bases agree with TRBD2. The CDR3 totals 16 residues. V dropped 3 bases and J dropped 3; count of bases not matched to a gene: 5. The germline V gene encodes CDR1 SGHDN and CDR2 FVKESK. The CDR3 DNA reads TGTGCCAGCAGCCAGGGTACTAGCGGGAACTACAATGAGCAGTTCTTC. Amino acid sequence: CASSQGTSGNYNEQFF.

This chain uses TRBV19 with TRBJ1-5; D not resolved. The CDR3 is made up of 14 amino acids. The germline gives CDR1 LNHDA, CDR2 SQIVND (reference sequence). V dropped 5 bases and J dropped 5 bases, with 13 bases sitting between them. CDR3 amino acids: CASSLSQRYQPQHF. In nucleotides, the CDR3 is TGTGCCAGTAGTCTAAGCCAGCGATATCAGCCCCAGCATTTT. The variable domain in full, completed from reference TRBV19 and TRBJ1-5, reads DGGITQSPKYLFRKEGQNVTLSCEQNLNHDAMYWYRQDPGQGLRLIYYSQIVNDFQKGDIAEGYSVSREKKESFPLTVTSAQKNPTAFYLCASSLSQRYQPQHFGDGTRLSIL.

This chain connects TRBV2 to TRBJ2-3, with 7 bases identical to TRBD1. Germline CDR1 is SNHLY and CDR2 is FYNNEI. There are 17 residues in the CDR3. V shed 1 base and J 0 bases; nucleotides not matched to a gene: 7. CDR3: CASSEVRGTVSTDTQYF. Here the CDR3 DNA reads TGTGCCAGCAGTGAAGTCCGAGGGACAGTAAGCACAGATACGCAGTATTTT.

This clone was counted only a few times. Here the CDR3 DNA reads TGCGCCAGCAGCCAGCGCCGGGGGAAGCTTGAAGCTTTCTTT. This translates into CASSQRRGKLEAFF. This chain uses TRBV4-3 with TRBJ1-1, with a possible D match to TRBD1 (5 bases). The CDR3 consists of 14 residues. The V and J ends lost 3 bases and 7 bases respectively, with 15 bases between them. CDR1 and CDR2 from the germline V gene are LGHNA and YSLEER.

Turning to this clone: Within the sample, other DNA sequences also encode this same CDR3. The chain is built from TRBV5-1 and TRBJ2-1; 7 bases match TRBD2. This CDR3 has 14 amino acids. V lost 0 bases, J lost 6 bases, and 3 bases stayed unmatched. CDR1 is SGHRS, CDR2 YFSETQ, per germline. DNA of the CDR3: TGCGCCAGCAGCTTGGGACTAGCTTCCAATGAGCAGTTCTTC. This encodes CASSLGLASNEQFF.

This rearrangement joins TRBV2 to TRBJ1-1, with D maybe TRBD1 (5 bases). The CDR3 runs to 15 residues. Trimming removed 5 bases at V and 2 bases at J, with 15 bases between. The germline V gene encodes CDR1 SNHLY and CDR2 FYNNEI. CDR3 nucleotide sequence: TGTGCCAGCAGTCCCCTGGGGCATGAAAACACTGAAGCTTTCTTT. It yields the protein CASSPLGHENTEAFF. The variable domain in full, completed from reference TRBV2 and TRBJ1-1, reads EPEVTQTPSHQVTQMGQEVILRCVPISNHLYFYWYRQILGQKVEFLVSFYNNEISEKSEIFDDQFSVERPDGSNFTLKIRSTKLEDSAMYFCASSPLGHENTEAFFGQGTRLTVV.

Regarding this clone: The junction does not match germline at one end; this may be a read error. The chain is built from TRBV18 and TRBJ2-1; 8 bases line up with TRBD2. The CDR3 is 17 amino acids. The germline CDR1 and CDR2 sequences are KGHSH and LQKENI. As DNA, the CDR3 is TGTGCCAACTCACCGGGGAATGGCGGGGGGCCCTACAATGAGCAGTTCTTC. This codes for CANSPGNGGGPYNEQFF.

This chain connects TRBV28 to TRBJ1-2, with D uncertain. This CDR3 contains 12 residues. The V end was cut by 4 bases, the J end by 8 bases, with 11 bases between. The germline V gene encodes CDR1 MDHEN and CDR2 SYDVKM. The CDR3 reads CASSSSGVGYTF. For the CDR3, the DNA is TGTGCCAGCAGTTCCTCGGGAGTCGGCTACACCTTC.

The V and J genes are TRBV5-8 and TRBJ1-4; perhaps TRBD1 as D (6 bases). The CDR3 loop spans 15 amino acids. Germline CDR1 reads SGHTS; CDR2 reads YDEGEE. V lost 1 base and J lost 8, with 15 bases in between. The CDR3 reads CASSLRDNLGEKLFF. The CDR3 DNA is TGTGCCAGCAGCTTGAGGGACAACTTGGGGGAAAAACTGTTTTTT.

The V gene is TRBV19, the J gene TRBJ1-1, with D perhaps matching TRBD1 (5 bases). The CDR3 contains 14 residues. Germline CDR1 LNHDA, CDR2 SQIVND (reference sequence). V gave up 4 bases and J gave up 4 bases, with 13 bases separating them. CDR3 sequence reads: CASSTGGVGTEAFF. The CDR3 bases are TGTGCCAGTAGTACTGGGGGGGTGGGCACTGAAGCTTTCTTT.

This clone was observed a single time. The chain couples TRBV6-1 to TRBJ2-3, with D uncertain. Trimming shortened V by 7 bases and J by 2 bases, and 13 bases separated the two germline ends. This CDR3 is built from 14 residues. Germline V gives CDR1 MNHNS, CDR2 SASEGT. In nucleotides, the CDR3 is TGTGCCAGCACCTTGTCGCAAGCCACAGATACGCAGTATTTT. Residues: CASTLSQATDTQYF.